This T cell receptor beta chain derives from a study of OX40 agonist ivuxolimab in advanced cancers. Study-level background: Previous treatment with anti-PD-1, anti-PD-L1 or anti-CTLA-4 therapy was allowed; 35% to 50% had received some. Study conclusions and caveats: The expanded peripheral T cells' antigen specificity was not determined. At 0.1 to 3.0 mg/kg and by week 6, CD4+ and CD8+ T cells in the blood had expanded clonally. Several nonresponders also turned out to have low normalized T-cell clonal expansion.

Profiled with immunoSEQ multiplex PCR; TCRdb holds only in-frame clones, not every one. The table lists 45,000 to 65,000 clones, 65% to 90% of them singletons. A note on this clone: Its antigen is still unknown.

The starting material was CD4+ or CD8+ T cells sorted from blood, obtained in a trial of the OX40 agonist ivuxolimab. This clonotype was sampled from an adult with an advanced solid tumor such as melanoma, head and neck, liver or kidney cancer.

The CDR3 DNA sequence: TGTGCCAGCTTTTTTCGGGAGGGCTCGACGCATTCACCCCTCCACTTT. Translating it yields CASFFREGSTHSPLHF. This rearrangement joins TRBV2 to TRBJ1-6, with D unresolved. Trimming shortened V by 8 bases and J by 8 bases, and 22 bases separated the two germline ends. From germline, CDR1 is SNHLY and CDR2 FYNNEI. The CDR3 sequence is 16 residues long.